These T cell receptor beta chains were read from a single sample in a study of blood T cells in healthy people across ages. One entry per CDR3 protein, called by TCRdb with MiXCR from the 5' RACE reads. The table lists 600,000 to 850,000 distinct CDR3 sequences, roughly 43% of them singletons. The sample was blood. These receptors came from a woman aged 55 to 70 in good health. The CDR3 runs from the conserved cysteine through the conserved F or W. The D gene is left open where the match is weak. Only some rows state a clone size, as once, few, many or a class for expanded clones.

d_call j_call v_call clone_size cdr3_aa cdr3_nt
. TRBJ2-7 TRBV20-1 . CSASRMSQGVDEQYF TGCAGTGCTAGTAGGATGTCGCAGGGTGTCGACGAGCAGTACTTC
. TRBJ1-6 TRBV7-9 . CASSLDRGKSPLHF TGTGCCAGCAGCTTAGATAGGGGAAAGTCACCCCTCCACTTT
. TRBJ2-2 TRBV7-3 . CASTLSGVPTGELFF TGTGCCAGCACCCTATCAGGGGTCCCCACCGGGGAGCTGTTTTTT
TRBD2 TRBJ2-7 TRBV5-6 many CASSPGRGGTWYEQYF TGTGCCAGCAGCCCAGGCCGGGGGGGCACCTGGTACGAGCAGTACTTC
TRBD2 TRBJ2-1 TRBV20-1 few CSASGLADEQFF TGCAGTGCTTCCGGACTAGCGGATGAGCAGTTCTTC
. TRBJ1-4 TRBV5-1 . CASSLEDGKLFF TGCGCCAGCAGCTTGGAAGACGGCAAACTGTTTTTT
. TRBJ1-1 TRBV6-2/TRBV6-3 few CASSYSRAEAFF TGTGCCAGCAGTTACTCGAGAGCTGAAGCTTTCTTT
. TRBJ2-3 TRBV5-5 . CASSLVGGLGTDTRYF TGTGCCAGCAGCTTGGTTGGGGGGCTAGGCACAGATACGCGGTATTTT
. TRBJ1-1 TRBV6-2/TRBV6-3 few CASKTPGSWNTEAFF TGTGCCAGCAAGACCCCAGGGTCGTGGAACACTGAAGCTTTCTTT
TRBD2 TRBJ2-7 TRBV4-2 . CASSLQTSYNEQYF TGTGCCAGCAGCCTACAGACTAGCTATAACGAGCAGTACTTC
TRBD1 TRBJ2-3 TRBV20-1 . CSALTGKGSTDTQYF TGCAGTGCCCTGACAGGGAAGGGTAGTACAGATACGCAGTATTTT
. TRBJ1-5 TRBV3-1 few CASSQDSTGGGQPQHF TGTGCCAGCAGCCAAGATTCTACCGGGGGTGGGCAGCCCCAGCATTTT
TRBD1 TRBJ1-1 TRBV29-1 few CSVEGTWTGVFGAFF TGCAGCGTTGAAGGGACTTGGACAGGGGTGTTTGGGGCTTTCTTT
TRBD2 TRBJ2-7 TRBV28 many CASKTISGSYEQYF TGTGCCAGCAAGACGATAAGCGGGAGCTACGAGCAGTACTTC
. TRBJ2-7 TRBV7-2 once CASSRSGFRYNEQYF TGTGCCAGCAGCCGAAGCGGGTTCCGCTACAATGAGCAGTACTTC
. TRBJ2-1 TRBV3-1 many CASRGPREQFF TGTGCCAGCAGGGGACCTCGTGAGCAGTTCTTC
TRBD2 TRBJ2-1 TRBV20-1 . CSAREGLAAGRITYNEQFF TGCAGTGCTAGAGAGGGGCTAGCGGCCGGGAGGATTACCTACAATGAGCAGTTCTTC
. TRBJ2-7 TRBV20-1 few CSALRESYEQYF TGCAGTGCTCTAAGGGAGTCCTACGAGCAGTACTTC
TRBD1 TRBJ2-5 TRBV6-5 . CASSYRTGLNEQYF TGTGCCAGCAGTTATCGGACAGGGCTCAATGAGCAGTACTTC
. TRBJ1-1 TRBV6-5 . CASSPEGRRNTEAFF TGTGCCAGCAGTCCCGAGGGCAGGAGGAACACTGAAGCTTTCTTT
. TRBJ2-1 TRBV5-1 many CASSLEASPSANEQFF TGCGCCAGCAGCTTGGAGGCCAGTCCATCTGCGAATGAGCAGTTCTTC
TRBD1 TRBJ1-1 TRBV20-1 . CSAAGNTGVGATEAFF TGCAGTGCGGCCGGAAATACAGGGGTGGGGGCCACTGAAGCTTTCTTT
TRBD2 TRBJ2-5 TRBV20-1 . CSAREGSGGTETQYF TGCAGTGCTAGAGAGGGTAGCGGGGGGACAGAGACCCAGTACTTC
. TRBJ1-1 TRBV3-1 many CASSQVMNTEAFF TGTGCCAGCAGCCAAGTAATGAACACTGAAGCTTTCTTT
. TRBJ2-5 TRBV7-8 . CASGGAPRVGKETQYF TGTGCCAGCGGAGGGGCCCCCAGGGTAGGCAAAGAGACCCAGTACTTC
. TRBJ1-4 TRBV29-1 few CSVLGPTNEKLFF TGCAGCGTCCTAGGACCTACTAATGAAAAACTGTTTTTT
. TRBJ2-3 TRBV2 . CASSGLVTGDTQYF TGTGCCAGCAGTGGACTAGTCACCGGAGATACGCAGTATTTT